Listed here are 18 T cell receptor beta chains from one sample, sequenced in a study of blood T cells in healthy people across ages. It was with a sample-barcoded 5' primer and a J-beta primer mix that a second PCR of roughly 6 to 12 cycles was run. TCRdb re-called the 5' RACE reads with MiXCR, one entry per CDR3 protein. The table shows about a million distinct CDR3 sequences, with approximately 49% occurring only once. Sequences were obtained from blood. These receptors all come from a man under 40 in good health.

The chain has TRBV6-6 and TRBJ2-1, with 7 bases aligning to TRBD2. The CDR3 is 14 residues long. Germline trimming cut 6 bases from V and 9 bases from J; bases unmatched to any gene: 11. CDR1 and CDR2 from the germline V gene are MNHNY and SVGAGI (reference sequence). CDR3 nucleotides: TGTGCCAGCAGGGGGGGAGGGGATCAGGGTGAGCAGTTCTTC. Translated, it gives CASRGGGDQGEQFF.

The chain links TRBV7-2 to TRBJ1-2; possibly TRBD1 for D (6 bases). Trimming shortened V by 0 bases and J by 1 base, and 12 bases separated the two germline ends. This CDR3 comprises 16 residues. Germline V gene lookup returns CDR1 SGHTA and CDR2 FQGNSA. DNA of the CDR3: TGTGCCAGCAGCTTAGCCCTAAGGACAGATAACTATGGCTACACCTTC. Its protein is CASSLALRTDNYGYTF.

J is TRBJ2-4 and V is TRBV28; 8 bases are shared with TRBD1. TRBJ2-7 matches the DNA end more closely, so the J call is doubtful. The germline V gene has CDR1 MDHEN and CDR2 SYDVKM. This CDR3 is built from 13 residues. In DNA form, the CDR3 reads TGTGCCAGCATCGGGACAGGAAAATACGAGCAGTACTTC. Residues: CASIGTGKYEQYF.

V is TRBV25-1 and J is TRBJ2-7, with 9 bases matching TRBD2. This CDR3 has 15 residues. With V trimmed by 7 bases and J by 3 bases, 10 bases remained unmatched. Germline V CDR1 and CDR2: MGHDK, SYGVNS. The DNA for the CDR3 is TGTGCCAGCACTAGGGCGGGAGGGCCGGACTACGAGCAGTACTTC. Translating gives CASTRAGGPDYEQYF.

This clonotype was detected a few times. The rearrangement links TRBV5-1 to TRBJ1-1; 7 bases align to TRBD1. The length of the CDR3 is 17 residues. From germline, CDR1 is SGHRS and CDR2 YFSETQ. With V trimmed by 2 bases and J by 0 bases, 10 bases remained unmatched. The CDR3 DNA reads TGCGCCAGCAGCTTAGGGGACAGCAGCACCATGAACACTGAAGCTTTCTTT. This translates into CASSLGDSSTMNTEAFF. Filled out from reference TRBV5-1 and TRBJ1-1, the complete variable domain reads KAGVTQTPRYLIKTRGQQVTLSCSPISGHRSVSWYQQTPGQGLQFLFEYFSETQRNKGNFPGRFSGRQFSNSRSEMNVSTLELGDSALYLCASSLGDSSTMNTEAFFGQGTRLTVV.

The chain uses TRBV7-3 and TRBJ2-7; D is undetermined. The germline gives CDR1 SGHTA, CDR2 FQGTGA. The V gene lost 1 base and the J gene lost 3 bases, with 16 bases spanning the gap. The CDR3 is 16 residues long. CDR3 in DNA: TGTGCCAGCAGCTTAAAGGTTTCAGGCAGTAGCTACGAGCAGTACTTC. Translating gives CASSLKVSGSSYEQYF.

The V and J genes are TRBV14 and TRBJ2-1; 15 bases are shared with TRBD2. Germline CDR1 reads SGHDN; CDR2 reads FVKESK. The CDR3 is 18 residues long. J gave up 8 bases and V 4 bases, and 12 bases lay outside the gene matches. CDR3 amino acids: CASSLLYGTSGGHDEQFF. The CDR3 DNA reads as TGTGCCAGCAGCCTCCTGTATGGGACTAGCGGGGGGCACGATGAGCAGTTCTTC. Using reference TRBV14 and TRBJ2-1 for the parts outside the CDR3, the full variable domain is EAGVTQFPSHSVIEKGQTVTLRCDPISGHDNLYWYRRVMGKEIKFLLHFVKESKQDESGMPNNRFLAERTGGTYSTLKVQPAELEDSGVYFCASSLLYGTSGGHDEQFFGPGTRLTVL.

Ten or more counts support this clonotype. This chain connects TRBV3-1 to TRBJ2-4; no firm D call. Germline assignment: CDR1 LGHDT and CDR2 YNNKEL (reference sequence). The V end lost 1 base, the J end lost 1 base, and 8 bases lay between the germline ends. This CDR3 is 15 amino acids long. The CDR3 region has the DNA TGTGCCAGCAGCCAAGCAGGCCACGCCAAAAACATTCAGTACTTC. It encodes CASSQAGHAKNIQYF. Variable domain in full (rest from reference TRBV3-1 and TRBJ2-4): DTAVSQTPKYLVTQMGNDKSIKCEQNLGHDTMYWYKQDSKKFLKIMFSYNNKELIINETVPNRFSPKSPDKAHLNLHINSLELGDSAVYFCASSQAGHAKNIQYFGAGTRLSVL.

This clonotype appeared a few times. The V gene is TRBV12-3 or TRBV12-4, the J gene TRBJ2-7, with D maybe TRBD2 (7 bases). V was trimmed by 3 bases and J by 7 bases, leaving 13 bases between them. The CDR3 extends over 13 amino acids. CDR3 DNA: TGTGCCAGCAGTTTTCGGGGGGCGGATGAGCAGTACTTC. It codes for CASSFRGADEQYF.

The V and J genes are TRBV7-2 and TRBJ1-4; D is possibly TRBD1 (5 bases). The CDR3 has 16 amino acids. Germline lookup yields CDR1 SGHTA and CDR2 FQGNSA. With 6 bases removed from V and 3 bases from J, the gap between germline ends came to 17 bases. CDR3 protein: CASRRRQGLANEKLFF. The DNA of the CDR3 is TGTGCCAGCAGGCGACGCCAGGGTTTAGCTAATGAAAAACTGTTTTTT.

The sample holds a few counts of this clonotype. The genes are TRBV24-1 and TRBJ2-3; D is perhaps TRBD2 (6 bases). This CDR3 contains 15 residues. Germline CDR1 KGHDR, CDR2 SFDVKD. The V gene lost 5 bases and the J gene lost 0 bases, with 11 bases spanning the gap. The CDR3 spells CATSALATSTDTQYF. CDR3 nucleotides: TGTGCCACCAGTGCACTAGCAACTAGCACAGATACGCAGTATTTT.

This clonotype has a handful of counts. The rearrangement uses TRBV6-2 or TRBV6-3 and TRBJ2-3, with 12 bases lining up with TRBD2. CDR3 length: 18 residues. Germline loops: CDR1 MNHEY, CDR2 SVGEGT. The V and J ends lost 8 bases and 2 bases, in that order; junction bases with no gene match: 14. CDR3 bases: TGTGCCAGCCGAAATCTCGGACTAGCGGGGAATACCACAGATACGCAGTATTTT. Protein: CASRNLGLAGNTTDTQYF.

The chain joins TRBV20-1 to TRBJ2-1, with TRBD2 matching over 10 bases. There are 14 residues in the CDR3. CDR1 is DFQATT, CDR2 SNEGSKA, per germline (reference sequence). The V gene end was trimmed by 6 bases and the J gene end by 3 bases; junction bases not matched to a gene: 5. The CDR3: CSAVAGGFYNEQFF. The CDR3, as DNA: TGCAGTGCAGTAGCGGGGGGATTCTACAATGAGCAGTTCTTC.

V usage is TRBV28 and J usage is TRBJ1-5; D call uncertain. The germline CDR1 and CDR2 sequences are MDHEN and SYDVKM. V lost 3 bases and J lost 4, with 13 bases in between. The CDR3 is 15 amino acids. As DNA, the CDR3 is TGTGCCAGCAGTTTTACGCCGCTAGGGAATCAGCCCCAGCATTTT. It is translated as CASSFTPLGNQPQHF.

This clonotype was counted between two and nine times. The V and J genes are TRBV10-3 and TRBJ2-7; tentatively, D is TRBD1 (6 bases). V lost 0 bases to trimming and J lost 1 base, with 10 bases between them. The V gene's germline CDR1 is ENHRY and CDR2 SYGVKD. The length of the CDR3 is 15 residues. The CDR3 nucleotides are TGTGCCATCAGTGAGTCGGAACAGGGTTCCTACGAGCAGTACTTC. Translating gives CAISESEQGSYEQYF.

Many counts were recorded for this clonotype. The DNA of the CDR3 is TGCGCCAGCAGCCAAGAATCTGGCGGGGCTAATGAGCAGTTCTTC. Amino acids: CASSQESGGANEQFF. The chain joins TRBV4-3 to TRBJ2-1; tentatively, D is TRBD2 (6 bases). The CDR3 length is 15 residues. Germline assignment: CDR1 LGHNA and CDR2 YSLEER. Trimming removed 0 bases at V and 7 bases at J, with 13 bases between.

The chain has TRBV18 and TRBJ2-7; D possibly corresponds to TRBD1 (6 bases). The CDR3 runs 13 residues. CDR1 and CDR2 (germline): KGHSH, LQKENI. The V and J ends lost 3 bases and 5 bases respectively, with 11 bases between them. The CDR3 loop reads CASSPSRGNEQYF. The DNA for the CDR3 is TGTGCCAGCTCACCCAGCAGGGGAAACGAGCAGTACTTC.

This clonotype was recorded many times. The chain employs TRBV7-2 and TRBJ2-7, with 7 nucleotides matching TRBD2. The germline gives CDR1 SGHTA, CDR2 FQGNSA. The CDR3 runs 15 residues. Germline trimming cut 2 bases from V and 0 bases from J; bases unmatched to any gene: 4. The CDR3 DNA sequence: TGTGCCAGCAGCTTACCGCGGGGGACCTCCTACGAGCAGTACTTC. Its protein product is CASSLPRGTSYEQYF.